These T cell receptor beta chains were read from a single sample in a study of Ad26.COV2.S vaccination and SARS-CoV-2 variants. Only in-frame clones appear in the TCRdb table, and some are missing; sequencing was by immunoSEQ multiplex PCR. Here the sample spans about 420,000 clones, around 89% being singletons. The sequencing used peripheral blood, collected in a trial of Ad26.COV2.S vaccine versus placebo. These receptors all stem from a person between 18 and 65 years old who received the Ad26.COV2.S COVID-19 vaccine or a placebo. Both conserved end residues are part of each CDR3. D genes are given only for firm matches. Size is stated for part of the rows, as once, few or many counts, or as a class when the clone is expanded.

cdr3_aa: CASSQWMGNTEAFF
cdr3_nt: TGTGCCAGCAGCCAATGGATGGGGAACACTGAAGCTTTCTTT
clone_size: .
d_call: .
v_call: TRBV14
j_call: TRBJ1-1

cdr3_aa: CASSLYGGAYNEQFF
cdr3_nt: TGTGCCAGCAGCTTATACGGGGGGGCCTACAATGAGCAGTTCTTC
clone_size: .
d_call: TRBD2
v_call: TRBV11-3
j_call: TRBJ2-1

cdr3_aa: CASSGGRGIGEKLFF
cdr3_nt: TGTGCCAGCAGCGGAGGCAGGGGGATAGGGGAAAAACTGTTTTTT
clone_size: .
d_call: TRBD1
v_call: TRBV2
j_call: TRBJ1-4

cdr3_aa: CASSLGQTSQETQYF
cdr3_nt: TGTGCCAGCAGCCTCGGGCAGACTTCACAAGAGACCCAGTACTTC
clone_size: .
d_call: .
v_call: TRBV7-3
j_call: TRBJ2-5

cdr3_aa: CASGQGGYEQYF
cdr3_nt: TGTGCCAGCGGACAGGGTGGCTACGAGCAGTACTTC
clone_size: .
d_call: TRBD1
v_call: TRBV19
j_call: TRBJ2-7

cdr3_aa: CASSNRDSKETQYF
cdr3_nt: TGTGCCAGCAGCAATCGGGACAGCAAAGAGACCCAGTACTTC
clone_size: .
d_call: TRBD1
v_call: TRBV28
j_call: TRBJ2-5

cdr3_aa: CASSPLERGGLYAGELFF
cdr3_nt: TGTGCCAGCAGCCCCTTGGAGCGGGGGGGCCTATACGCCGGGGAGCTGTTTTTT
clone_size: .
d_call: TRBD2
v_call: TRBV7-6
j_call: TRBJ2-2

cdr3_aa: CASRGQEPDTQYF
cdr3_nt: TGTGCCAGCCGAGGACAGGAACCAGATACGCAGTATTTT
clone_size: .
d_call: TRBD1
v_call: TRBV27
j_call: TRBJ2-3

cdr3_aa: CASSLVGAPLSGNTIYF
cdr3_nt: TGCGCCAGCAGCTTGGTGGGTGCTCCACTCTCTGGAAACACCATATATTTT
clone_size: .
d_call: .
v_call: TRBV5-1
j_call: TRBJ1-3

cdr3_aa: CASSPFLGTYNEQFF
cdr3_nt: TGTGCCAGCAGTCCATTTTTGGGTACCTACAATGAGCAGTTCTTC
clone_size: .
d_call: .
v_call: TRBV27
j_call: TRBJ2-1

cdr3_aa: CASSRGQPIYGYTF
cdr3_nt: TGTGCCAGCAGCAGAGGACAGCCAATATATGGCTACACCTTC
clone_size: .
d_call: .
v_call: TRBV7-9
j_call: TRBJ1-2

cdr3_aa: CASSIGGRSDTQYF
cdr3_nt: TGTGCCAGTAGTATAGGGGGCCGCTCAGATACGCAGTATTTT
clone_size: .
d_call: .
v_call: TRBV19
j_call: TRBJ2-3

cdr3_aa: CASSKRGPLAGGSYEQYF
cdr3_nt: TGTGCCAGCAGCAAACGCGGTCCACTAGCGGGGGGGTCCTACGAGCAGTACTTC
clone_size: .
d_call: .
v_call: TRBV21-1
j_call: TRBJ2-7

cdr3_aa: CASSDSGGGTDTQYF
cdr3_nt: TGTGCCAGCAGTGACTCGGGGGGCGGCACAGATACGCAGTATTTT
clone_size: .
d_call: .
v_call: TRBV6-4
j_call: TRBJ2-3

cdr3_aa: CASSLGWPDTDTQYF
cdr3_nt: TGTGCCAGCAGCTTAGGATGGCCCGACACAGATACGCAGTATTTT
clone_size: once
d_call: .
v_call: TRBV11-2
j_call: TRBJ2-3

cdr3_aa: CAIRGLAGETDTQYF
cdr3_nt: TGTGCCATCAGGGGGCTAGCGGGGGAGACAGATACGCAGTATTTT
clone_size: .
d_call: TRBD2
v_call: TRBV10-3
j_call: TRBJ2-3

cdr3_aa: CASSINSDTQYF
cdr3_nt: TGTGCCAGTAGTATAAATTCAGATACGCAGTATTTT
clone_size: .
d_call: .
v_call: TRBV19
j_call: TRBJ2-3

cdr3_aa: CASSLNQGEREQYF
cdr3_nt: TGTGCCAGCAGTTTAAACCAGGGAGAACGCGAGCAGTACTTC
clone_size: .
d_call: .
v_call: TRBV27
j_call: TRBJ2-7

cdr3_aa: CASSYTSGGHYEQYF
cdr3_nt: TGTGCCAGCAGTTATACTAGCGGGGGACACTACGAGCAGTACTTC
clone_size: .
d_call: TRBD2
v_call: TRBV28
j_call: TRBJ2-7

cdr3_aa: CASSLFTVILDTEAFF
cdr3_nt: TGCGCCAGCAGCTTGTTTACAGTGATCCTAGACACTGAAGCTTTCTTT
clone_size: .
d_call: .
v_call: TRBV5-1
j_call: TRBJ1-1

cdr3_aa: CASSEQGGSETQYF
cdr3_nt: TGCGCCAGCAGTGAGCAAGGGGGCTCGGAGACCCAGTACTTC
clone_size: once
d_call: TRBD1
v_call: TRBV10-2
j_call: TRBJ2-5

cdr3_aa: CASSLVEAGSSYEQYF
cdr3_nt: TGTGCCAGCAGCTTAGTTGAAGCGGGGAGCTCCTACGAGCAGTACTTC
clone_size: .
d_call: TRBD2
v_call: TRBV11-2
j_call: TRBJ2-7

cdr3_aa: CASGAEADTQYF
cdr3_nt: TGTGCCAGCGGGGCAGAGGCAGATACGCAGTATTTT
clone_size: .
d_call: .
v_call: TRBV19
j_call: TRBJ2-3

cdr3_aa: CASSPYDARLEKLFF
cdr3_nt: TGTGCCAGTAGTCCATACGACGCTCGGCTAGAAAAACTGTTTTTT
clone_size: .
d_call: .
v_call: TRBV19
j_call: TRBJ1-4

cdr3_aa: CASSPTTGMAYGYTF
cdr3_nt: TGTGCCAGCTCACCCACGACAGGGATGGCCTATGGCTACACCTTC
clone_size: .
d_call: TRBD1
v_call: TRBV18
j_call: TRBJ1-2

cdr3_aa: CASSVVVGGELFF
cdr3_nt: TGTGCCAGCAGTGTGGTGGTCGGCGGGGAGCTGTTTTTT
clone_size: few
d_call: .
v_call: TRBV12-3/TRBV12-4
j_call: TRBJ2-2

cdr3_aa: CASTPGGLNGELFF
cdr3_nt: TGTGCCAGCACTCCGGGGGGTTTAAACGGGGAGCTGTTTTTT
clone_size: .
d_call: TRBD2
v_call: TRBV27
j_call: TRBJ2-2

cdr3_aa: CASSQEPSSAPQYF
cdr3_nt: TGTGCCAGCAGCCAAGAACCCAGCAGCGCGCCGCAGTACTTC
clone_size: .
d_call: .
v_call: TRBV3-1/TRBV3-2
j_call: TRBJ2-7

cdr3_aa: CASSDRTRARETQYF
cdr3_nt: TGTGCCAGCAGCGATAGAACGAGGGCCCGGGAGACCCAGTACTTC
clone_size: .
d_call: .
v_call: TRBV6-5
j_call: TRBJ2-5

cdr3_aa: CASSPVGRPYGYTF
cdr3_nt: TGTGCCAGCAGCCCAGTTGGCCGGCCCTATGGCTACACCTTC
clone_size: .
d_call: .
v_call: TRBV3-1/TRBV3-2
j_call: TRBJ1-2

cdr3_aa: CASSVGSINEQYF
cdr3_nt: TGTGCCAGCAGCGTAGGTAGTATTAACGAGCAGTACTTC
clone_size: .
d_call: .
v_call: TRBV9
j_call: TRBJ2-7

cdr3_aa: CASNRGGQGRTGELFF
cdr3_nt: TGTGCCAGCAACCGCGGAGGACAGGGCAGAACCGGGGAGCTGTTTTTT
clone_size: .
d_call: TRBD1
v_call: TRBV9
j_call: TRBJ2-2

cdr3_aa: CRIDGGREAFF
cdr3_nt: TGCAGGATAGACGGGGGGAGAGAAGCTTTCTTT
clone_size: .
d_call: .
v_call: TRBV20-1
j_call: TRBJ1-1

cdr3_aa: CASSRDSNGKLFF
cdr3_nt: TGTGCCAGCAGCCGCGATTCAAACGGAAAACTGTTTTTT
clone_size: .
d_call: .
v_call: TRBV7-6
j_call: TRBJ1-4

cdr3_aa: CASSQDLGVGRDYDGYTF
cdr3_nt: TGTGCCAGCAGCCAAGATCTAGGAGTAGGCAGGGATTATGATGGCTACACCTTC
clone_size: .
d_call: .
v_call: TRBV3-1/TRBV3-2
j_call: TRBJ1-2

cdr3_aa: CASSPPGGLAGGLVLADTQYF
cdr3_nt: TGCGCCAGCAGCCCCCCCGGGGGGCTAGCGGGGGGGCTAGTCCTGGCAGATACGCAGTATTTT
clone_size: .
d_call: TRBD2
v_call: TRBV4-1
j_call: TRBJ2-3

cdr3_aa: CASSVATNLDTGELFF
cdr3_nt: TGTGCCAGCAGCGTAGCTACTAACCTCGACACCGGGGAGCTGTTTTTT
clone_size: .
d_call: .
v_call: TRBV9
j_call: TRBJ2-2

cdr3_aa: CASRRTLNYGYTF
cdr3_nt: TGTGCCAGCAGACGGACACTTAACTATGGCTACACCTTC
clone_size: .
d_call: .
v_call: TRBV6-5
j_call: TRBJ1-2

cdr3_aa: CASTNLPSPGPNYGYTF
cdr3_nt: TGTGCCAGCACCAACCTCCCTTCTCCGGGACCTAACTATGGCTACACCTTC
clone_size: .
d_call: .
v_call: TRBV7-9
j_call: TRBJ1-2

cdr3_aa: CASSLRGTGVLNQPQHF
cdr3_nt: TGTGCCAGCAGTTTAAGAGGGACAGGCGTCCTAAATCAGCCCCAGCATTTT
clone_size: .
d_call: TRBD1
v_call: TRBV27
j_call: TRBJ1-5

cdr3_aa: CASSLSVGTQYF
cdr3_nt: TGTGCCAGCAGCTTGTCCGTTGGGACCCAGTACTTC
clone_size: .
d_call: .
v_call: TRBV5-6
j_call: TRBJ2-5

cdr3_aa: CASKRAEQETQYF
cdr3_nt: TGTGCCAGCAAACGGGCAGAGCAAGAGACCCAGTACTTC
clone_size: few
d_call: .
v_call: TRBV2
j_call: TRBJ2-5

cdr3_aa: CAWSVSAGSGYTF
cdr3_nt: TGTGCCTGGAGTGTATCCGCGGGATCTGGCTACACCTTC
clone_size: .
d_call: .
v_call: TRBV30
j_call: TRBJ1-2

cdr3_aa: CASSHKIAGQGADTQYF
cdr3_nt: TGCGCCAGCAGCCACAAAATAGCGGGCCAAGGCGCAGATACGCAGTATTTT
clone_size: once
d_call: TRBD2
v_call: TRBV4-3
j_call: TRBJ2-3

cdr3_aa: CASSQELRQGYTF
cdr3_nt: TGCGCCAGCAGCCAAGAATTGCGACAGGGCTACACCTTC
clone_size: .
d_call: .
v_call: TRBV4-3
j_call: TRBJ1-2

cdr3_aa: CAWSVRGTGANVLTF
cdr3_nt: TGTGCCTGGAGTGTTAGAGGGACAGGGGCCAACGTCCTGACTTTC
clone_size: .
d_call: .
v_call: TRBV30
j_call: TRBJ2-6

cdr3_aa: CASSLRGLDTQYF
cdr3_nt: TGTGCCAGCAGCTTGCGGGGATTAGATACGCAGTATTTT
clone_size: .
d_call: .
v_call: TRBV5-6
j_call: TRBJ2-3

cdr3_aa: CASSLRWNTGELFF
cdr3_nt: TGTGCCAGCAGCTTGCGCTGGAACACCGGGGAGCTGTTTTTT
clone_size: .
d_call: .
v_call: TRBV7-2
j_call: TRBJ2-2

cdr3_aa: CAIRGDSQETQYF
cdr3_nt: TGTGCCATCAGGGGGGACAGCCAAGAGACCCAGTACTTC
clone_size: .
d_call: TRBD1
v_call: TRBV10-3
j_call: TRBJ2-5

cdr3_aa: CASSILFEQYF
cdr3_nt: TGTGCCAGCAGTATCCTTTTCGAGCAGTACTTC
clone_size: .
d_call: .
v_call: TRBV28
j_call: TRBJ2-7

cdr3_aa: CASSTHRSSTDTQYF
cdr3_nt: TGTGCCAGCAGTACCCACAGGTCTAGCACAGATACGCAGTATTTT
clone_size: once
d_call: .
v_call: TRBV5-4
j_call: TRBJ2-3

cdr3_aa: CASSYNAGSGNTIYF
cdr3_nt: TGTGCCAGCAGTTACAACGCGGGATCGGGAAACACCATATATTTT
clone_size: .
d_call: .
v_call: TRBV6-5
j_call: TRBJ1-3

cdr3_aa: CASSFRGTGGQNEQFF
cdr3_nt: TGTGCCAGCAGTTTTAGGGGGACAGGGGGCCAAAATGAGCAGTTCTTC
clone_size: .
d_call: TRBD1
v_call: TRBV5-8
j_call: TRBJ2-1

cdr3_aa: CASSSTGSNQPQHF
cdr3_nt: TGTGCCAGCAGCTCGACAGGGAGCAATCAGCCCCAGCATTTT
clone_size: .
d_call: TRBD1
v_call: TRBV7-9
j_call: TRBJ1-5